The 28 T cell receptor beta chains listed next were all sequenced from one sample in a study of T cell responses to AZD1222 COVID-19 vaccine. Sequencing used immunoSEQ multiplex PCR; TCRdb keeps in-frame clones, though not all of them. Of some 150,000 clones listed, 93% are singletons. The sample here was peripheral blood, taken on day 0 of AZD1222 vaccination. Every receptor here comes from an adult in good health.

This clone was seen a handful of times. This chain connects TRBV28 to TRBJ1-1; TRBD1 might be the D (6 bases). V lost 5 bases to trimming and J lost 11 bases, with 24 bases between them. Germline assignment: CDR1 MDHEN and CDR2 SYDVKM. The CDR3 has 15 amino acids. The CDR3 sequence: CASSLGGGPTKDAFF. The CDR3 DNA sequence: TGTGCCAGCAGTCTCGGGGGGGGGCCCACCAAGGATGCTTTCTTT.

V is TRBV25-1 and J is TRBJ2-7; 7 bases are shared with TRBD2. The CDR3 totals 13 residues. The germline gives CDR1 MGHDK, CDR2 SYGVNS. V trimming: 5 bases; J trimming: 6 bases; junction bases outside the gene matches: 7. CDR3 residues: CASSLAGASEQYF. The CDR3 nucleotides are TGTGCCAGCAGTCTGGCGGGAGCTTCCGAGCAGTACTTC.

The CDR3 region has the DNA TGTGCCTGGAGTGTAGGGTTCGGTGAAAAACTGTTTTTT. This sequence encodes CAWSVGFGEKLFF. The chain recombines TRBV30 with TRBJ1-4; D ambiguous. The CDR3 sequence is 13 residues long. Germline lookup yields CDR1 GTSNPN and CDR2 SVGIG (reference sequence). The ends were cut back, 0 bases at V and 7 bases at J, with 9 bases in the middle.

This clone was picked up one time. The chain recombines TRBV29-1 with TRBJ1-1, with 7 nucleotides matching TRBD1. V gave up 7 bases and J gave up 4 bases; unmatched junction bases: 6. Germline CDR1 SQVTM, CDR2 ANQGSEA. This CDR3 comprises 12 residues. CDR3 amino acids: CSATTGITEAFF. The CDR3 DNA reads TGCAGCGCTACGACAGGGATCACTGAAGCTTTCTTT.

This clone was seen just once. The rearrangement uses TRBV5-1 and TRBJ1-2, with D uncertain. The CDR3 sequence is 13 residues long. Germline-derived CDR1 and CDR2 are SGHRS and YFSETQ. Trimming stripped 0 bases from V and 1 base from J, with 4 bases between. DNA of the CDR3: TGCGCCAGCAGCTTGGACAGTAACTATGGCTACACCTTC. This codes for CASSLDSNYGYTF.

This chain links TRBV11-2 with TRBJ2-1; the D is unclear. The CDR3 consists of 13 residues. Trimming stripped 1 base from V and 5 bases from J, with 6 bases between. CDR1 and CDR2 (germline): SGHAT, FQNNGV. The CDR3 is CASSLAEDNEQFF. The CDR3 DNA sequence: TGTGCCAGCAGCTTAGCTGAGGACAATGAGCAGTTCTTC.

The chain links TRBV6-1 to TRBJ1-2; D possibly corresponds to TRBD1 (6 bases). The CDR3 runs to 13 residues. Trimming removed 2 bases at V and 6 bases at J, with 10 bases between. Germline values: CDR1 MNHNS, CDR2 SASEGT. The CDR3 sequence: CASSETGYHGYTF. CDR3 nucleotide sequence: TGTGCCAGCAGTGAAACAGGGTACCATGGCTACACCTTC.

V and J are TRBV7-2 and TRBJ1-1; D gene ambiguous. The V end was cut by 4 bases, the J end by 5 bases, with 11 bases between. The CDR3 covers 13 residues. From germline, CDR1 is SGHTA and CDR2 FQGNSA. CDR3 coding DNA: TGTGCCAGCAGCTGGCACCGTGAAACTGAAGCTTTCTTT. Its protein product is CASSWHRETEAFF.

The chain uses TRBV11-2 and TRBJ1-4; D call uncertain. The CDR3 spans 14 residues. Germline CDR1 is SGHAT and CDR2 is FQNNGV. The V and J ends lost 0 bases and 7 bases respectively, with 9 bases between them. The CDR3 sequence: CASSLDGLSEKLFF. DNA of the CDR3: TGTGCCAGCAGCTTAGACGGGTTGAGTGAAAAACTGTTTTTT.

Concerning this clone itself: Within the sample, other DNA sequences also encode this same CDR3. The CDR3 loop reads CASSLGMNTEAFF. CDR3 nucleotide sequence: TGCGCCAGCAGCTTGGGAATGAACACTGAAGCTTTCTTT. The chain carries TRBV5-1 and TRBJ1-1; D remains unclear. This CDR3 is 13 amino acids long. The V gene lost 0 bases and the J gene lost 0 bases, with 3 bases spanning the gap. Germline V gives CDR1 SGHRS, CDR2 YFSETQ.

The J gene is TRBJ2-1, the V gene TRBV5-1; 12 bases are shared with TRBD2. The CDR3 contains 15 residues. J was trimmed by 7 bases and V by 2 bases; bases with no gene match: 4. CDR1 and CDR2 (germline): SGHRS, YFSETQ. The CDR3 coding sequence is TGCGCCAGCAGCTTCGGACTAGCGGGACCGAATGAGCAGTTCTTC. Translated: CASSFGLAGPNEQFF.

CDR3 DNA sequence: TGTGCCAGTAGAGTAGGTTGGAACACCGGGGAGCTGTTTTTT. Protein product: CASRVGWNTGELFF. This sequence joins TRBV19 and TRBJ2-2; D remains ambiguous. V lost 6 bases and J lost 1, with 9 bases in between. This CDR3 spans 14 amino acids. Germline V lookup: CDR1 LNHDA, CDR2 SQIVND (reference sequence).

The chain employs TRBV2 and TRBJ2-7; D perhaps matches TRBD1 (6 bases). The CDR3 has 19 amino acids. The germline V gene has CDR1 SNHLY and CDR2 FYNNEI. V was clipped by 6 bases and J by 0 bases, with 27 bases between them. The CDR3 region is CASRPNLSLGDKYSYEQYF. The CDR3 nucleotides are TGTGCCAGCAGGCCCAATCTATCTCTAGGGGACAAATACTCCTACGAGCAGTACTTC.

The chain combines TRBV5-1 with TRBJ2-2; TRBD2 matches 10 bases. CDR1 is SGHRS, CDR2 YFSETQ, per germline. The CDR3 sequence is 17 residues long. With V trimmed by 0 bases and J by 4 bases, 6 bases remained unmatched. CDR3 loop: CASSLALAGSGTGELFF. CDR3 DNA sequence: TGCGCCAGCAGCTTGGCACTAGCGGGATCGGGCACCGGGGAGCTGTTTTTT.

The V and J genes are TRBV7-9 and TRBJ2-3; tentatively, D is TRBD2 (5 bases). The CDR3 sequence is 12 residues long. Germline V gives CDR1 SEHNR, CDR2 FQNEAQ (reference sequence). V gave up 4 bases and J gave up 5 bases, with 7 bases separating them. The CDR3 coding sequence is TGTGCCAGCAGCTCTGGACTAGATACGCAGTATTTT. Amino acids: CASSSGLDTQYF.

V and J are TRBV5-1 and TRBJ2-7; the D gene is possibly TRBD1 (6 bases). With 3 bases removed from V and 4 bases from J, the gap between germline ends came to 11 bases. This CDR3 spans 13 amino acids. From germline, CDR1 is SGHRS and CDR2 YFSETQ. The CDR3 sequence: CASSSGHTYEQYF. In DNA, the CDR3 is TGCGCCAGCAGCTCGGGACACACTTACGAGCAGTACTTC.

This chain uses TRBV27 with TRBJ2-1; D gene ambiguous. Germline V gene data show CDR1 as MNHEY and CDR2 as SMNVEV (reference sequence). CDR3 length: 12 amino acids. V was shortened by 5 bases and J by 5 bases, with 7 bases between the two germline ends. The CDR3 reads CASSPSNNEQFF. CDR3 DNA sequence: TGTGCCAGCAGTCCCTCTAACAATGAGCAGTTCTTC.

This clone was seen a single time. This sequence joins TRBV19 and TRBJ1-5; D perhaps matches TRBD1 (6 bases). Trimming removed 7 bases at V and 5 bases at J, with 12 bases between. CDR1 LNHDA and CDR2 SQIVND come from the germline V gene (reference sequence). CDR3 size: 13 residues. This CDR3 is CASTVTGHQPQHF. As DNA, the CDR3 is TGTGCCAGTACCGTTACAGGGCATCAGCCCCAGCATTTT.

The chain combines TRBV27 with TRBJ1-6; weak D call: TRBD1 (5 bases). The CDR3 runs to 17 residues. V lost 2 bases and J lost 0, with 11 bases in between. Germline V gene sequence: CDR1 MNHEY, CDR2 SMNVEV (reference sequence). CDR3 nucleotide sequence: TGTGCCAGCAGTTTACGTGCAGGGAGCTCCTATAATTCACCCCTCCACTTT. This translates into CASSLRAGSSYNSPLHF.

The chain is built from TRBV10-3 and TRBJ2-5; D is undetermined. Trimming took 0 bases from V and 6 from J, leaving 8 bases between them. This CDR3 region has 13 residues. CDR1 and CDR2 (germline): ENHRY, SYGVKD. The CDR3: CAISESLRQTQYF. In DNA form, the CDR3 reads TGTGCCATCAGTGAGTCCCTACGCCAGACCCAGTACTTC.

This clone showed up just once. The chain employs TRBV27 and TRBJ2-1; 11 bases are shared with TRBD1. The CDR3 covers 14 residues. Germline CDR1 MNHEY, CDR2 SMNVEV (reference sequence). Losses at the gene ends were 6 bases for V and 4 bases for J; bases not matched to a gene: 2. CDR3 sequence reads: CASRGTGGYNEQFF. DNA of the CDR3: TGTGCCAGCAGGGGGACAGGGGGATACAATGAGCAGTTCTTC.

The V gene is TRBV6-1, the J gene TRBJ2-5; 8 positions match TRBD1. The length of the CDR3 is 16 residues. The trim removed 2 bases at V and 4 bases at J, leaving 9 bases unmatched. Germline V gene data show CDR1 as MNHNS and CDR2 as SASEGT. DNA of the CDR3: TGTGCCAGCAGTGAAAACCGACAGGGGATAGGAGAGACCCAGTACTTC. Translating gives CASSENRQGIGETQYF.

The CDR3, as DNA: TGCGCCAGCAGTGAGTCGGTAGAGCCGGGGTCTGACGAGCAGTACTTC. It codes for CASSESVEPGSDEQYF. The chain is built from TRBV10-1 and TRBJ2-7; D may be TRBD2 (5 bases). The germline V gene has CDR1 WNHNN and CDR2 SYGVQD (reference sequence). Trimming stripped 0 bases from V and 5 bases from J, with 17 bases between. This CDR3 spans 16 amino acids.

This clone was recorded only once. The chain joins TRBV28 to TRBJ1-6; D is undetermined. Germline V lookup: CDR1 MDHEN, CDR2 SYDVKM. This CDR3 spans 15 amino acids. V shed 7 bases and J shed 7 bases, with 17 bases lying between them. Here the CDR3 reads CASTDRAATNSPLHF. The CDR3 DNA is TGTGCCAGCACCGATCGGGCAGCAACAAATTCACCCCTCCACTTT.

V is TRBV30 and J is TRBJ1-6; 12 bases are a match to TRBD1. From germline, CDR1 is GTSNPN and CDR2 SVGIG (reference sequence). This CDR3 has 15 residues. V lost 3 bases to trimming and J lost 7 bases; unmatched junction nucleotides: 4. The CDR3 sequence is CAWSGGTGGNSPLHF. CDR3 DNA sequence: TGTGCCTGGAGCGGAGGGACAGGGGGCAATTCACCCCTCCACTTT.

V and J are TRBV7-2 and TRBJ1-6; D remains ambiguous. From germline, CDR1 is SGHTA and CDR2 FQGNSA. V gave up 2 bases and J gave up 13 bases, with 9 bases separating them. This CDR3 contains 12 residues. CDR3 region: CASSLPRAPLHF. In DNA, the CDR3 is TGTGCCAGCAGCTTACCCCGGGCCCCCCTCCACTTT.

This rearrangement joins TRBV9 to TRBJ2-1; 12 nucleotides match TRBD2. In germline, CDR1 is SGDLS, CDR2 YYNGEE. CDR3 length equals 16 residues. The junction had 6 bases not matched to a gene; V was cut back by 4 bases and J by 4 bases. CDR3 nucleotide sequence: TGTGCCAGCAGCTTACGACTAGCGGGAGCATACAATGAGCAGTTCTTC. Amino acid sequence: CASSLRLAGAYNEQFF.

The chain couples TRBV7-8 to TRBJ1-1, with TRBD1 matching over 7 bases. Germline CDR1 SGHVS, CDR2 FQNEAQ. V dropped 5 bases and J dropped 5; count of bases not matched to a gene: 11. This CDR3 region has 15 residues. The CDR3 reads CASSRLTGVRTEAFF. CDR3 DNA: TGTGCCAGCAGCCGACTAACAGGGGTTAGGACTGAAGCTTTCTTT.